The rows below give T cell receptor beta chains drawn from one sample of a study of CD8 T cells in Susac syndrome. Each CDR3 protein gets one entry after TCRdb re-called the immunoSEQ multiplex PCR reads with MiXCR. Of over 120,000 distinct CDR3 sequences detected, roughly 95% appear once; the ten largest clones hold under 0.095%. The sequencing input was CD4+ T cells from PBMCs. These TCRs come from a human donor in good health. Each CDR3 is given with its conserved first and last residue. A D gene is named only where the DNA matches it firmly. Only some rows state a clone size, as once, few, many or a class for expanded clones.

CDR3: CASRGLAGSYEQYF; DNA: TGTGCCAGTAGAGGACTAGCGGGGTCCTACGAGCAGTACTTC; size: .; D: TRBD2; V: TRBV19; J: TRBJ2-7
CDR3: CSAREVAVTDTQYF; DNA: TGCAGTGCTAGAGAGGTAGCGGTCACAGATACGCAGTATTTT; size: once; D: .; V: TRBV20-1; J: TRBJ2-3
CDR3: CASSPRASDTEAFF; DNA: TGTGCCAGTTCACCTCGTGCCTCGGACACTGAAGCTTTCTTT; size: .; D: .; V: TRBV7-9; J: TRBJ1-1
CDR3: CSAEPGTGGEQYF; DNA: TGCAGTGCAGAACCCGGGACAGGGGGCGAGCAGTACTTC; size: .; D: TRBD1; V: TRBV20-1; J: TRBJ2-7
CDR3: CASSLSSGSNEQFF; DNA: TGTGCCAGCAGCTTGAGCAGCGGGAGTAATGAGCAGTTCTTC; size: .; D: TRBD2; V: TRBV7-2; J: TRBJ2-1
CDR3: CASSLVRGTYEQYF; DNA: TGTGCCAGCAGCTTAGTCAGGGGGACTTACGAGCAGTACTTC; size: .; D: .; V: TRBV11-2; J: TRBJ2-7
CDR3: CASSPGTKETQYF; DNA: TGTGCCAGCAGTCCCGGGACTAAGGAGACCCAGTACTTC; size: .; D: TRBD2; V: TRBV2; J: TRBJ2-5
CDR3: CASSLSAGSEAFF; DNA: TGTGCCAGCAGCTTGTCCGCAGGCAGCGAAGCTTTCTTT; size: .; D: .; V: TRBV5-4; J: TRBJ1-1
CDR3: CASSQEPAGSTDTQYF; DNA: TGTGCCAGCAGCCAAGAACCGGCGGGCAGTACAGATACGCAGTATTTT; size: .; D: .; V: TRBV3-1; J: TRBJ2-3
CDR3: CASSFFQGSGEKLFF; DNA: TGTGCCAGCAGTTTTTTCCAGGGGAGTGGAGAAAAACTGTTTTTT; size: .; D: .; V: TRBV12-3/TRBV12-4; J: TRBJ1-4
CDR3: CASSTEAGFSPQHF; DNA: TGTGCCAGCTCAACGGAGGCAGGGTTCAGCCCCCAGCATTTT; size: .; D: .; V: TRBV18; J: TRBJ1-5
CDR3: CASTPPGRYNEQFF; DNA: TGTGCCAGCACCCCCCCGGGTCGGTACAATGAGCAGTTCTTC; size: .; D: .; V: TRBV6-6; J: TRBJ2-1
CDR3: CASSEIGELFF; DNA: TGTGCCAGCAGTGAGATCGGGGAGCTGTTTTTT; size: .; D: .; V: TRBV2; J: TRBJ2-2
CDR3: CASSLLGGALAQNIQYF; DNA: TGTGCCAGCAGCTTACTCGGGGGGGCTCTGGCCCAAAACATTCAGTACTTC; size: .; D: TRBD2; V: TRBV11-2; J: TRBJ2-4
CDR3: CASSLPPVGIKGHEQYF; DNA: TGTGCCAGCAGCTTACCCCCGGTGGGGATAAAAGGCCACGAGCAGTACTTC; size: .; D: .; V: TRBV7-9; J: TRBJ2-7
CDR3: CASSSQLAGGFGELFF; DNA: TGCGCCAGCAGCTCCCAACTAGCGGGAGGGTTCGGGGAGCTGTTTTTT; size: .; D: TRBD2; V: TRBV5-1; J: TRBJ2-2
CDR3: CSARTDTYEQYF; DNA: TGCAGTGCTCGGACAGATACCTACGAGCAGTACTTC; size: .; D: .; V: TRBV20-1; J: TRBJ2-7
CDR3: CASSLVFADTQYF; DNA: TGTGCCAGCAGTTTAGTATTCGCAGATACGCAGTATTTT; size: few; D: .; V: TRBV27; J: TRBJ2-3
CDR3: CSVTGQGDNYGYTF; DNA: TGCAGCGTTACGGGACAGGGGGATAACTATGGCTACACCTTC; size: .; D: TRBD1; V: TRBV29-1; J: TRBJ1-2
CDR3: CASSPGQGSTDTQYF; DNA: TGTGCCAGCTCACCTGGACAGGGCAGCACAGATACGCAGTATTTT; size: .; D: TRBD1; V: TRBV18; J: TRBJ2-3
CDR3: CASSPLTRLGNTGELFF; DNA: TGCGCCAGCAGCCCGTTGACCCGGTTGGGGAACACCGGGGAGCTGTTTTTT; size: .; D: .; V: TRBV5-1; J: TRBJ2-2
CDR3: CASSPRILTSNEQFF; DNA: TGTGCCAGTAGTCCGAGGATCCTAACTTCTAATGAGCAGTTCTTC; size: .; D: .; V: TRBV19; J: TRBJ2-1
CDR3: CASSSLARAGELFF; DNA: TGTGCCAGCAGCTCACTAGCGCGAGCCGGGGAGCTGTTTTTT; size: .; D: TRBD2; V: TRBV9; J: TRBJ2-2
CDR3: CASRSGTTNTEAFF; DNA: TGTGCCAGCAGGTCCGGGACAACGAACACTGAAGCTTTCTTT; size: .; D: .; V: TRBV3-1; J: TRBJ1-1
CDR3: CASSPSQGETQYF; DNA: TGTGCCAGCTCACCATCCCAGGGGGAGACCCAGTACTTC; size: .; D: .; V: TRBV18; J: TRBJ2-5
CDR3: CAWSAMRGNEQFF; DNA: TGTGCCTGGAGCGCGATGAGGGGCAATGAGCAGTTCTTC; size: .; D: .; V: TRBV30; J: TRBJ2-1
CDR3: CASSARQGPYNEQFF; DNA: TGTGCCAGCAGTGCCCGACAGGGGCCCTACAATGAGCAGTTCTTC; size: .; D: TRBD1; V: TRBV6-1; J: TRBJ2-1
CDR3: CASTRTGGLNTEAFF; DNA: TGCGCCAGCACAAGGACAGGGGGCCTGAACACTGAAGCTTTCTTT; size: .; D: TRBD1; V: TRBV5-1; J: TRBJ1-1
CDR3: CSEGSGRVGEQFF; DNA: TGCAGTGAGGGTAGCGGGAGGGTGGGTGAGCAGTTCTTC; size: .; D: TRBD2; V: TRBV20-1; J: TRBJ2-1
CDR3: CATSDSVSGKLFF; DNA: TGTGCCACCAGTGATTCGGTGAGCGGAAAACTGTTTTTT; size: .; D: .; V: TRBV24-1; J: TRBJ1-4
CDR3: CASSLDLMAKNIQYF; DNA: TGCGCCAGCAGCTTGGACTTGATGGCCAAAAACATTCAGTACTTC; size: .; D: .; V: TRBV5-1; J: TRBJ2-4
CDR3: CASSQGGYQQFF; DNA: TGTGCCAGTAGCCAGGGGGGATACCAGCAGTTCTTC; size: .; D: .; V: TRBV19; J: TRBJ2-1
CDR3: CASSLTGNTEAFF; DNA: TGTGCCAGCAGTTTGACAGGGAACACTGAAGCTTTCTTT; size: few; D: .; V: TRBV12-3/TRBV12-4; J: TRBJ1-1
CDR3: CASSLSSSLGTGELFF; DNA: TGTGCCAGCAGCTTGTCCTCTTCCCTGGGCACCGGGGAGCTGTTTTTT; size: .; D: .; V: TRBV13; J: TRBJ2-2
CDR3: CASSPGTSGGKETQYF; DNA: TGTGCCAGCAGCCCCGGGACTAGCGGGGGCAAAGAGACCCAGTACTTC; size: .; D: TRBD2; V: TRBV3-1; J: TRBJ2-5
CDR3: CASSPGTGGTGELFF; DNA: TGTGCCAGCAGCCCCGGGACAGGGGGCACCGGGGAGCTGTTTTTT; size: .; D: TRBD1; V: TRBV9; J: TRBJ2-2
CDR3: CASSPGDEQYF; DNA: TGTGCCAGCAGTCCCGGGGACGAGCAGTACTTC; size: .; D: .; V: TRBV12-3/TRBV12-4; J: TRBJ2-7
CDR3: CASNKVSNTGELFF; DNA: TGCGCCAGCAACAAGGTCTCGAACACCGGGGAGCTGTTTTTT; size: .; D: .; V: TRBV5-1; J: TRBJ2-2
CDR3: CASSLGLIQVGGYTF; DNA: TGTGCCAGCAGTTTAGGGTTAATACAGGTTGGGGGCTACACCTTC; size: .; D: .; V: TRBV28; J: TRBJ1-2
CDR3: CAISESGGLKNIQYF; DNA: TGTGCCATCAGTGAGTCTGGGGGTTTAAAAAACATTCAGTACTTC; size: .; D: .; V: TRBV10-3; J: TRBJ2-4
CDR3: CASSETGNRNEQYF; DNA: TGCGCCAGCAGTGAGACCGGGAACCGGAACGAGCAGTACTTC; size: .; D: .; V: TRBV10-1; J: TRBJ2-7
CDR3: CASTAREAFF; DNA: TGTGCCAGCACTGCGAGGGAAGCTTTCTTT; size: .; D: .; V: TRBV12-3/TRBV12-4; J: TRBJ1-1
CDR3: CASSSQGAETQYF; DNA: TGTGCCAGCAGTTCCCAGGGGGCAGAGACCCAGTACTTC; size: .; D: TRBD1; V: TRBV6-1; J: TRBJ2-5
CDR3: CASRTDFGELFF; DNA: TGCGCCAGCAGAACAGATTTCGGGGAGCTGTTTTTT; size: .; D: .; V: TRBV5-1; J: TRBJ2-2
CDR3: CATSEVSTDTQYF; DNA: TGTGCCACCAGTGAGGTTAGCACAGATACGCAGTATTTT; size: .; D: .; V: TRBV24-1; J: TRBJ2-3
CDR3: CASSQSDRVRTEAFF; DNA: TGTGCCAGCAGCCAGTCGGACAGGGTTCGCACTGAAGCTTTCTTT; size: .; D: TRBD1; V: TRBV3-1; J: TRBJ1-1
CDR3: CSARVGAGAAEAFF; DNA: TGCAGTGCTAGAGTAGGAGCAGGGGCAGCTGAAGCTTTCTTT; size: .; D: .; V: TRBV20-1; J: TRBJ1-1